Below are 28 T cell receptor beta chains sequenced from a single sample in a study of cytomegalovirus exposure and HLA in healthy donors. Clones were sequenced by immunoSEQ multiplex PCR, and TCRdb holds only the in-frame ones, with some missing. The sample carries more than 200,000 clones, more than 85% recorded once. The source material was PBMCs. These receptors were obtained from a man younger than 35 in good health and CMV-seropositive.

This sequence joins TRBV27 and TRBJ2-7; D could derive from TRBD1 or TRBD2 (5 bases each). Germline-derived CDR1 and CDR2 are MNHEY and SMNVEV (reference sequence). The germline V and J ends were trimmed by 9 bases and 11 bases, with 14 bases remaining between them. The CDR3 runs to 10 residues. Written as DNA, the CDR3 is TGTGCCAGTCCCTGGGACGGGGAGTACTTC. Amino acids: CASPWDGEYF.

This clone has just a few counts. The J gene is TRBJ1-5, the V gene TRBV2, with 7 bases identical to TRBD1. V gave up 5 bases and J gave up 3 bases; unmatched junction bases: 4. CDR1 is SNHLY and CDR2 is FYNNEI in the germline V gene. The CDR3 totals 14 residues. The chain's CDR3 is CASSQQGNNQPQHF. The CDR3 bases are TGTGCCAGCAGTCAACAGGGGAACAATCAGCCCCAGCATTTT. Complete variable domain (other parts from reference TRBV2 and TRBJ1-5): EPEVTQTPSHQVTQMGQEVILRCVPISNHLYFYWYRQILGQKVEFLVSFYNNEISEKSEIFDDQFSVERPDGSNFTLKIRSTKLEDSAMYFCASSQQGNNQPQHFGDGTRLSIL.

The rearrangement links TRBV30 to TRBJ1-1; D may be TRBD1 (5 bases). Trimming pared 1 base from V and 1 base from J, leaving 7 bases between. This CDR3 spans 13 amino acids. Germline CDR1 is GTSNPN and CDR2 is SVGIG (reference sequence). The CDR3 here is CAWSGTSNTEAFF. DNA for the CDR3: TGTGCCTGGAGTGGGACATCGAACACTGAAGCTTTCTTT.

This clone was counted once. This chain joins TRBV5-1 and TRBJ2-1; D may match TRBD1 or TRBD2 (5 bases each). Germline V CDR1 and CDR2: SGHRS, YFSETQ. V was pared by 2 bases and J by 3 bases, with 12 bases between. The length of the CDR3 is 15 residues. DNA of the CDR3: TGCGCCAGCAGCTTTGGGGACCTAAACTACAATGAGCAGTTCTTC. It is translated as CASSFGDLNYNEQFF.

The chain employs TRBV5-1 and TRBJ1-1; no reliable D call. The V gene lost 0 bases and the J gene lost 0 bases, with 6 bases spanning the gap. The V gene's germline CDR1 is SGHRS and CDR2 YFSETQ. This CDR3 is 14 amino acids long. The CDR3 DNA follows: TGCGCCAGCAGCTTGGTAGGGTTGAACACTGAAGCTTTCTTT. Its protein product is CASSLVGLNTEAFF.

J is TRBJ2-1 and V is TRBV7-2, with 7 positions matching TRBD2. Germline V gene sequence: CDR1 SGHTA, CDR2 FQGNSA. J lost 5 bases, V lost 7 bases, and 11 bases had no gene match. This CDR3 is built from 15 residues. The CDR3 spells CASTSNRDYHNEQFF. In DNA form, the CDR3 reads TGTGCCAGCACCAGTAACCGGGACTATCACAATGAGCAGTTCTTC.

The rearrangement links TRBV7-6 to TRBJ2-1, with 7 bases aligning to TRBD2. The CDR3 has 17 residues. Looked up from germline, CDR1 is SGHVS and CDR2 is FNYEAQ. J lost 2 bases, V lost 0 bases, and 7 bases had no gene match. In nucleotides, the CDR3 is TGTGCCAGCAGCTTAGCGCATGCGGGAGAGCCCTACAATGAGCAGTTCTTC. Amino acid sequence: CASSLAHAGEPYNEQFF.

The chain links TRBV5-1 to TRBJ1-4, with D perhaps TRBD1 (6 bases). The CDR3 contains 17 residues. The V gene lost 4 bases and the J gene lost 8 bases, with 24 bases spanning the gap. CDR1 is SGHRS, CDR2 YFSETQ, per germline. CDR3 residues: CASSPTISVGAGEKLFF. The DNA for the CDR3 is TGCGCCAGCAGCCCGACGATCTCGGTGGGGGCTGGGGAAAAACTGTTTTTT.

The chain links TRBV5-1 to TRBJ1-5; D perhaps matches TRBD1 (6 bases). The V end lost 5 bases, the J end lost 8 bases, and 17 bases lay between the germline ends. This CDR3 is 14 amino acids long. CDR1 and CDR2 (germline): SGHRS, YFSETQ. DNA of the CDR3: TGCGCCAGCAGTCATAACGGGGGCCCGGAGCCCCAGCATTTT. It yields the protein CASSHNGGPEPQHF.

This chain links TRBV5-6 with TRBJ2-5; D could derive from TRBD1 or TRBD2 (7 bases each). Deletions cut 4 bases from V and 4 bases from J, with 14 bases between. The CDR3 is made up of 14 amino acids. Germline V gene data show CDR1 as SGHDT and CDR2 as YYEEEE. The CDR3 region has the DNA TGTGCCAGCAGCCTATCAGGGGGGGGAGAGACCCAGTACTTC. It yields the protein CASSLSGGGETQYF.

This chain links TRBV2 with TRBJ2-7, with 12 bases matching TRBD2. The germline V gene has CDR1 SNHLY and CDR2 FYNNEI. This CDR3 has 15 residues. V shed 6 bases and J 6 bases; nucleotides not matched to a gene: 9. CDR3 in DNA: TGTGCCAGCAGCGACACAAGACTAGCGGGAGTCGAGCAGTACTTC. Its translation: CASSDTRLAGVEQYF.

This chain connects TRBV28 to TRBJ1-5; D is undetermined. V was shortened by 10 bases and J by 6 bases, with 22 bases between the two germline ends. The germline V gene has CDR1 MDHEN and CDR2 SYDVKM. This CDR3 is 15 amino acids long. The CDR3 here is CATSPGSGRGQPQHF. The CDR3 bases are TGTGCCACCAGCCCCGGATCGGGAAGAGGTCAGCCCCAGCATTTT. The whole variable domain, filled in from reference TRBV28 and TRBJ1-5, reads DVKVTQSSRYLVKRTGEKVFLECVQDMDHENMFWYRQDPGLGLRLIYFSYDVKMKEKGDIPEGYSVSREKKERFSLILESASTNQTSMYLCATSPGSGRGQPQHFGDGTRLSIL.

V is TRBV4-1 and J is TRBJ2-3; a possible D gene is TRBD2 (6 bases). Trimming took off 8 bases at V and 3 bases at J, with 24 bases between the two ends. CDR3 length: 17 residues. Germline V gives CDR1 MGHRA, CDR2 YSYEKL. CDR3 nucleotides: TGCGCCAGCGGCTCGTGGTACCCCCCGGGGGAAACAGATACGCAGTATTTT. Protein sequence: CASGSWYPPGETDTQYF.

This chain connects TRBV9 to TRBJ2-7, with 7 bases lining up with TRBD2. The CDR3 extends over 15 amino acids. V was pared by 4 bases and J by 2 bases, with 9 bases of the junction left unmatched. CDR1 is SGDLS and CDR2 is YYNGEE in the germline V gene. The CDR3 DNA follows: TGTGCCAGCAGCCCGAGGCCTAGCGGCCCCTACGAGCAGTACTTC. This gives the protein CASSPRPSGPYEQYF.

The V call is TRBV27, the J call TRBJ2-7; 9 nucleotides align to TRBD1. V lost 5 bases to trimming and J lost 6 bases; unmatched junction nucleotides: 8. Germline CDR1 MNHEY, CDR2 SMNVEV (reference sequence). The CDR3 has 14 amino acids. CDR3 amino acids: CASSQRTGASEQYF. The CDR3 DNA reads TGTGCCAGCAGTCAAAGGACAGGGGCATCCGAGCAGTACTTC.

Concerning this clone itself: Other DNA sequences of this sample code for an identical CDR3. This sequence joins TRBV30 and TRBJ1-5; unclear D gene. Germline V gene lookup returns CDR1 GTSNPN and CDR2 SVGIG (reference sequence). This CDR3 has 13 amino acids. V lost 3 bases and J lost 4, with 10 bases in between. The CDR3 spells CAWSAGQNQPQHF. The CDR3 DNA sequence: TGTGCCTGGAGCGCGGGCCAGAATCAGCCCCAGCATTTT.

This clone was found once. The sample carries other DNA sequences with the same CDR3. The chain combines TRBV5-1 with TRBJ2-5; TRBD2 matches at 9 bases. Germline CDR1 SGHRS, CDR2 YFSETQ. J was trimmed by 5 bases and V by 0 bases; bases with no gene match: 5. The CDR3 is 15 amino acids. The CDR3 nucleotides read TGCGCCAGCAGCTTGGGGGCGGGAGGGCCCGAGACCCAGTACTTC. Protein sequence: CASSLGAGGPETQYF.

CDR3 protein: CASSLEPGQTGGYTF. In DNA, the CDR3 is TGCGCCAGCAGCTTGGAACCGGGACAGACGGGCGGCTACACCTTC. The V gene is TRBV5-1, the J gene TRBJ1-2, with 7 bases that match TRBD1. The V segment lost 0 bases and the J segment 8 bases; nucleotides outside the gene matches: 10. There are 15 residues in the CDR3. Germline CDR1 and CDR2: SGHRS and YFSETQ.

The chain joins TRBV4-1 to TRBJ1-1; D gene unclear. There are 15 residues in the CDR3. The germline CDR1 and CDR2 sequences are MGHRA and YSYEKL. The V end was cut by 2 bases, the J end by 2 bases, with 12 bases between. The CDR3 protein is CASSQIRVENTEAFF. The CDR3 bases are TGCGCCAGCAGCCAAATCAGAGTGGAAAACACTGAAGCTTTCTTT.

The chain is built from TRBV6-5 and TRBJ1-4; a possible D gene is TRBD1 (5 bases). The CDR3 is 14 amino acids. Germline lookup yields CDR1 MNHEY and CDR2 SVGAGI. Trimming took off 6 bases at V and 10 bases at J, with 18 bases between the two ends. As DNA, the CDR3 is TGTGCCAGCAGCCACGGGGGGGAAGATGGAAAACTGTTTTTT. It is translated as CASSHGGEDGKLFF.

The CDR3 spells CASSLVGNTEAFF. Written as DNA, the CDR3 is TGTGCCAGCAGCTTAGTGGGAAACACTGAAGCTTTCTTT. J is TRBJ1-1 and V is TRBV7-9, with no clear D. This CDR3 has 13 residues. Per germline, CDR1 SEHNR and CDR2 FQNEAQ (reference sequence). V dropped 1 base and J dropped 2 bases, with 5 bases sitting between them. Full variable domain (remainder filled in from reference TRBV7-9 and TRBJ1-1): DTGVSQNPRHKITKRGQNVTFRCDPISEHNRLYWYRQTLGQGPEFLTYFQNEAQLEKSRLLSDRFSAERPKGSFSTLEIQRTEQGDSAMYLCASSLVGNTEAFFGQGTRLTVV.

The V and J genes are TRBV28 and TRBJ2-7; 7 bases align to TRBD1. The CDR3 covers 15 residues. CDR1 is MDHEN and CDR2 is SYDVKM in the germline V gene. V shed 1 base, J shed 4 bases, and the junction held 7 bases outside the gene matches. The CDR3 DNA follows: TGTGCCAGCAGTTTATTCGGAAACAGGGGTTACGAGCAGTACTTC. Its translation: CASSLFGNRGYEQYF. Together with reference TRBV28 and TRBJ2-7, the CDR3 gives the full variable domain: DVKVTQSSRYLVKRTGEKVFLECVQDMDHENMFWYRQDPGLGLRLIYFSYDVKMKEKGDIPEGYSVSREKKERFSLILESASTNQTSMYLCASSLFGNRGYEQYFGPGTRLTVT.

The chain joins TRBV9 to TRBJ2-1; 10 bases match TRBD2. V dropped 2 bases and J dropped 0; count of bases not matched to a gene: 2. Germline loops: CDR1 SGDLS, CDR2 YYNGEE. CDR3 length: 16 amino acids. The CDR3 protein is CASSVSSGSSYNEQFF. CDR3 nucleotides: TGTGCCAGCAGCGTCTCTAGCGGGAGCTCCTACAATGAGCAGTTCTTC.

As DNA, the CDR3 is TGTGCCACCAGCAGAGAGGCTCTAGGCGGGGCGGAGACCCAGTACTTC. This codes for CATSREALGGAETQYF. The V gene is TRBV15, the J gene TRBJ2-5, with D possibly matching TRBD2 (6 bases). Trimming removed 0 bases at V and 5 bases at J, with 16 bases between. The CDR3 is 16 amino acids. Germline values: CDR1 LNHNV, CDR2 YYDKDF (reference sequence).

The chain couples TRBV7-8 to TRBJ2-2; no clear D gene. This CDR3 has 17 amino acids. Germline V lookup: CDR1 SGHVS, CDR2 FQNEAQ. V was clipped by 2 bases and J by 6 bases, with 19 bases between them. The CDR3 sequence: CASSLPGNSRRAGELFF. CDR3 DNA sequence: TGTGCCAGCAGCTTACCTGGGAACAGCCGAAGGGCCGGGGAGCTGTTTTTT. Combining the CDR3 with reference TRBV7-8 and TRBJ2-2 gives the whole variable domain GAGVSQSPRYKVAKRGQDVALRCDPISGHVSLFWYQQALGQGPEFLTYFQNEAQLDKSGLPSDRFFAERPEGSVSTLKIQRTQQEDSAVYLCASSLPGNSRRAGELFFGEGSRLTVL.

V usage is TRBV30 and J usage is TRBJ2-7; perhaps TRBD2 as D (6 bases). Germline values: CDR1 GTSNPN, CDR2 SVGIG (reference sequence). Trimming took 3 bases from V and 0 from J, leaving 15 bases between them. The CDR3 is 15 residues long. The CDR3 loop is CAWRFSGYRSYEQYF. The CDR3 region has the DNA TGTGCCTGGAGGTTTAGCGGATACCGCTCCTACGAGCAGTACTTC.

CDR3 region: CASSERGHGFFEQYF. The CDR3, as DNA: TGTGCCAGCAGTGAAAGGGGACATGGGTTTTTCGAGCAGTACTTC. The V and J genes are TRBV27 and TRBJ2-7; D is possibly TRBD1 (6 bases). V shed 5 bases and J shed 6 bases, with 20 bases lying between them. This CDR3 has 15 amino acids. CDR1 MNHEY and CDR2 SMNVEV come from the germline V gene (reference sequence).

The rearrangement joins TRBV9 to TRBJ1-3; D might be TRBD1 (6 bases). Looked up from germline, CDR1 is SGDLS and CDR2 is YYNGEE. The CDR3 runs to 14 residues. The V and J ends lost 0 bases and 3 bases respectively, with 7 bases between them. The CDR3 loop is CASSVAGVGNTIYF. CDR3 coding DNA: TGTGCCAGCAGCGTAGCAGGGGTTGGAAACACCATATATTTT.